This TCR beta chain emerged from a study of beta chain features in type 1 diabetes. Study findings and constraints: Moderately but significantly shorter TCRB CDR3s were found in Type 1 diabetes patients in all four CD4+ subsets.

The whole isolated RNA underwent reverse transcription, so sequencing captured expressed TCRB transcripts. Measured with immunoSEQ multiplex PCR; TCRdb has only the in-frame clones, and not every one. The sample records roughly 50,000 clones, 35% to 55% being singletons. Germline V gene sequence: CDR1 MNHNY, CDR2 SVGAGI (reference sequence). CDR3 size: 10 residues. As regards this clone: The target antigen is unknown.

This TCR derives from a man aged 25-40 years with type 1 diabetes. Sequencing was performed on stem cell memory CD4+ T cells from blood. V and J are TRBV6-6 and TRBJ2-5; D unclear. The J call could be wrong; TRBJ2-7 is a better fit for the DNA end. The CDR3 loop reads CASASYEQYF. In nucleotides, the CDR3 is TGTGCCAGCGCCTCCTACGAGCAGTACTTC.